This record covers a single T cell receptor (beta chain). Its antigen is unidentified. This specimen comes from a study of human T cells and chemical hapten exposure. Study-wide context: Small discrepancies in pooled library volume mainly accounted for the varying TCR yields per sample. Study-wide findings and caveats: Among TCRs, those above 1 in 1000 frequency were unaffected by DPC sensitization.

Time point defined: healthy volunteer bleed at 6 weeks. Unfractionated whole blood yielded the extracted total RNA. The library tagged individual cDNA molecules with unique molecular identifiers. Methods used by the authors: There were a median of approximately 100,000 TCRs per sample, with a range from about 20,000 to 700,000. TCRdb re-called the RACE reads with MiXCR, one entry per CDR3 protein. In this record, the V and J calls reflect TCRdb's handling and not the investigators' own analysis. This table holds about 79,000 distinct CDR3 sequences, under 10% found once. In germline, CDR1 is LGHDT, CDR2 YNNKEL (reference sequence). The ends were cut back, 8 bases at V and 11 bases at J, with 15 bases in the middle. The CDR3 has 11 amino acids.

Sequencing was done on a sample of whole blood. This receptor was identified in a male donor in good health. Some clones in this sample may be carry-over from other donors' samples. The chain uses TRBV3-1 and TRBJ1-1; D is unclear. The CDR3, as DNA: TGTGCCAGCGGGCGAGATAAAAGGGCTTTCTTT. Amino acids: CASGRDKRAFF. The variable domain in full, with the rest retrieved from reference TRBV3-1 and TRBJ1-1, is DTAVSQTPKYLVTQMGNDKSIKCEQNLGHDTMYWYKQDSKKFLKIMFSYNNKELIINETVPNRFSPKSPDKAHLNLHINSLELGDSAVYFCASGRDKRAFFGQGTRLTVV.